The 32 T cell receptor beta chains below were found in one sample sequenced in a study of CD8 T cells in ankylosing spondylitis. Broader study findings: Seemingly characteristic of ankylosing spondylitis blood was a TCR beta motif consisting of roughly 8 highly homologous variants.

Their recognized antigens are unknown. TCRdb reprocessed the 5' RACE reads with MiXCR, giving one entry per CDR3 protein. Here the sample spans roughly 370,000 distinct CDR3 sequences, approximately 20% being singletons. Sequenced material: blood, either unsorted or a sorted T cell fraction (not recorded which). Receptor source: a male donor with ankylosing spondylitis.

The chain carries TRBV2 and TRBJ1-5; 12 bases agree with TRBD1. With 6 bases clipped from V and 4 bases from J, the junction kept 10 bases outside the gene matches. Germline V gene sequence: CDR1 SNHLY, CDR2 FYNNEI. The CDR3 loop spans 17 amino acids. The CDR3 loop reads CASSPGQGAEGNQPQHF. CDR3 DNA: TGTGCCAGCAGCCCGGGACAGGGGGCTGAGGGAAATCAGCCCCAGCATTTT.

The rearrangement uses TRBV6-2 or TRBV6-3 and TRBJ2-7; 11 positions agree with TRBD2. The CDR3 length is 18 residues. CDR1 is MNHEY and CDR2 is SVGEGT in the germline V gene. Germline trimming cut 0 bases from V and 2 bases from J; bases unmatched to any gene: 9. The CDR3 DNA reads TGTGCCAGCAGTTACTCGACCCAACTAGCGGGAGTACCCTACGAGCAGTACTTC. It yields the protein CASSYSTQLAGVPYEQYF.

The CDR3 sequence: CSASLAVAFF. DNA for the CDR3: TGCAGTGCTAGTTTGGCTGTCGCTTTCTTT. The rearrangement links TRBV20-1 to TRBJ1-1; no clear D. The germline gives CDR1 DFQATT, CDR2 SNEGSKA (reference sequence). This CDR3 is built from 10 residues. V was trimmed by 3 bases and J by 11 bases, leaving 10 bases between them.

This clonotype has only a few counts. The rearrangement uses TRBV6-5 and TRBJ1-5, with 8 bases that match TRBD1. Germline assignment: CDR1 MNHEY and CDR2 SVGAGI. V gave up 2 bases and J gave up 6 bases; unmatched junction bases: 12. The CDR3 spans 17 residues. CDR3 sequence: CASSYPAGQAPGQPQHF. The CDR3 region has the DNA TGTGCCAGCAGTTACCCGGCGGGACAGGCGCCCGGTCAGCCCCAGCATTTT.

This clonotype was found many times. Here the CDR3 reads CSARARTSPGTQYF. The CDR3 coding sequence is TGCAGTGCTAGAGCTAGGACTAGTCCGGGTACGCAGTATTTT. The chain joins TRBV20-1 to TRBJ2-3; 7 nucleotides align to TRBD2. The CDR3 sequence is 14 residues long. J lost 8 bases, V lost 1 base, and 9 bases had no gene match. Germline values: CDR1 DFQATT, CDR2 SNEGSKA (reference sequence).

This clonotype occurred a few times. V is TRBV18 and J is TRBJ2-7; 12 bases map to TRBD1. With V trimmed by 3 bases and J by 5 bases, 2 bases remained unmatched. CDR1 and CDR2 from the germline V gene are KGHSH and LQKENI. The CDR3 consists of 14 residues. In nucleotides, the CDR3 is TGTGCCAGCTCACCGGGGACAGGGGGCAACGAGCAGTACTTC. Encoded protein: CASSPGTGGNEQYF.

CDR3 loop: CASSLGWVGDSYNEQFF. CDR3 in DNA: TGCGCCAGCAGCTTGGGGTGGGTGGGGGACTCCTACAATGAGCAGTTCTTC. The chain carries TRBV5-1 and TRBJ2-1, with D perhaps TRBD1 or TRBD2 (5 bases each). Trimming shortened V by 0 bases and J by 0 bases, and 13 bases separated the two germline ends. The germline V gene encodes CDR1 SGHRS and CDR2 YFSETQ. CDR3 length: 17 residues.

This clonotype was seen many times. The gene calls are TRBV10-3 and TRBJ2-3, with no clear D. V was trimmed by 3 bases and J by 3 bases, leaving 7 bases between them. Per germline, CDR1 ENHRY and CDR2 SYGVKD. This CDR3 region has 13 residues. This chain's CDR3 is CAISEGITDTQYF. In DNA, the CDR3 is TGTGCCATCAGTGAAGGAATAACAGATACGCAGTATTTT.

CDR3: CASRGLAGLQETQYF. DNA of the CDR3: TGTGCCAGCAGGGGACTAGCGGGGTTACAAGAGACCCAGTACTTC. The V gene is TRBV6-1, the J gene TRBJ2-5, with 13 bases identical to TRBD2. The CDR3 runs 15 residues. Germline values: CDR1 MNHNS, CDR2 SASEGT. Trimming at V came to 6 bases and at J to 2 bases, leaving 3 bases not matched to a gene.

The CDR3 nucleotides read TGCAGCGGCGCTGCGGGGACAGATTATGGCTACACCTTC. This translates into CSGAAGTDYGYTF. The chain recombines TRBV29-1 with TRBJ1-2; 7 bases align to TRBD1. With 7 bases clipped from V and 5 bases from J, the junction kept 10 bases outside the gene matches. The CDR3 covers 13 residues. Germline lookup yields CDR1 SQVTM and CDR2 ANQGSEA.

The V call is TRBV12-3 or TRBV12-4, the J call TRBJ1-5; TRBD1 agrees at 8 bases. The junction had 6 bases not matched to a gene; V was cut back by 2 bases and J by 6 bases. The CDR3 loop spans 15 amino acids. The CDR3 sequence is CASSLLQGAAQPQHF. The CDR3 bases are TGTGCCAGCAGTTTATTGCAGGGGGCCGCTCAGCCCCAGCATTTT.

This clonotype has more than one count but fewer than ten. The genes are TRBV11-2 and TRBJ2-7; perhaps TRBD2 as D (5 bases). Germline CDR1 reads SGHAT; CDR2 reads FQNNGV. The CDR3 runs 13 residues. The V end was cut by 3 bases, the J end by 3 bases, with 9 bases between. CDR3 in DNA: TGTGCCAGCAGCTTCGTTCGGGGCTACGAGCAGTACTTC. Translated: CASSFVRGYEQYF.

V usage is TRBV20-1 and J usage is TRBJ1-5; weak D call: TRBD1 (5 bases). Germline CDR1 is DFQATT and CDR2 is SNEGSKA (reference sequence). CDR3 length: 14 amino acids. Trimming left V 6 bases short and J 1 base short, with 13 bases between. The CDR3 loop reads CSAGETGSNQPQHF. The CDR3 DNA reads as TGCAGTGCGGGGGAGACGGGGAGCAATCAGCCCCAGCATTTT.

This clonotype was counted a single time. The genes are TRBV10-3 and TRBJ2-3; TRBD1 aligns across 11 bases. The trim removed 2 bases at V and 3 bases at J, leaving 4 bases unmatched. The CDR3 runs 16 residues. The V gene's germline CDR1 is ENHRY and CDR2 SYGVKD. The CDR3 loop is CAISEVRDRGTDTQYF. The CDR3 nucleotides are TGTGCCATCAGTGAGGTTCGGGACAGGGGGACAGATACGCAGTATTTT.

The V call is TRBV3-1, the J call TRBJ2-5, with D perhaps being TRBD1 or TRBD2 (6 bases each). This CDR3 has 14 amino acids. Germline CDR1 is LGHDT and CDR2 is YNNKEL (reference sequence). V dropped 3 bases and J dropped 7 bases, with 15 bases sitting between them. The CDR3 spells CASSQQGTRGTQYF. The CDR3 nucleotides are TGTGCCAGCAGCCAGCAGGGGACTCGTGGGACCCAGTACTTC.

The chain is built from TRBV29-1 and TRBJ2-3, with D perhaps TRBD1 or TRBD2 (5 bases each). Trimming removed 3 bases from V and 1 base from J, with 5 bases in between. Germline CDR1 and CDR2: SQVTM and ANQGSEA. The CDR3 has 12 amino acids. CDR3 DNA: TGCAGCGTTGAGGGGGGCACAGATACGCAGTATTTT. Encoded protein: CSVEGGTDTQYF.

This clonotype came up a few times. The chain couples TRBV2 to TRBJ2-3; D remains unclear. The germline gives CDR1 SNHLY, CDR2 FYNNEI. V shed 6 bases and J shed 2 bases, with 12 bases lying between them. The CDR3 contains 14 residues. The CDR3 sequence is CASRWGGDTDTQYF. In DNA form, the CDR3 reads TGTGCCAGCAGATGGGGTGGAGACACAGATACGCAGTATTTT.

This clonotype was observed a handful of times. The chain recombines TRBV20-1 with TRBJ2-3, with a possible D match to TRBD2 (6 bases). V was cut by 6 bases and J by 6 bases, with 13 bases left in between. The V gene's germline CDR1 is DFQATT and CDR2 SNEGSKA (reference sequence). The CDR3 is 12 amino acids. The CDR3 spells CSATGTLDTQYF. CDR3 in DNA: TGCAGTGCCACCGGGACTCTGGATACGCAGTATTTT.

This clonotype showed up just a few times. The V and J genes are TRBV5-1 and TRBJ2-5; D is possibly TRBD1 or TRBD2 (6 bases each). V was trimmed by 0 bases and J by 2 bases, leaving 14 bases between them. The CDR3 loop spans 16 amino acids. Germline lookup yields CDR1 SGHRS and CDR2 YFSETQ. The CDR3 sequence: CASSLEVRGGQETQYF. CDR3 nucleotide sequence: TGCGCCAGCAGCTTGGAGGTCAGGGGAGGACAAGAGACCCAGTACTTC.

This clonotype appeared a few times. V and J are TRBV2 and TRBJ2-4, with 8 nucleotides matching TRBD1. The CDR3 is made up of 13 amino acids. CDR1 is SNHLY and CDR2 is FYNNEI in the germline V gene. Trimming took 6 bases from V and 7 from J; bases not matched to a gene: 5. CDR3 in DNA: TGTGCCAGCAGCACCGACAGGGGTAACATTCAGTACTTC. Translated, it gives CASSTDRGNIQYF.

V and J are TRBV11-1 and TRBJ2-2; TRBD1 matches 7 bases. From germline, CDR1 is SGHAT and CDR2 FQDESV (reference sequence). The CDR3 loop spans 15 amino acids. V trimming: 5 bases; J trimming: 8 bases; junction bases outside the gene matches: 11. As DNA, the CDR3 is TGTGCCAGCAGCCGGGACAGCCCAACGTCGGGGGAGCTGTTTTTT. Translation: CASSRDSPTSGELFF.

The rearrangement uses TRBV10-3 and TRBJ2-7; 11 bases align to TRBD1. Per the germline V gene, CDR1 is ENHRY and CDR2 is SYGVKD. The CDR3 totals 13 residues. The V and J ends lost 8 bases and 4 bases, in that order; junction bases with no gene match: 4. DNA of the CDR3: TGTGCCATCGGACAGGGGGCGATTTACGAGCAGTACTTC. It specifies CAIGQGAIYEQYF.

The chain has TRBV20-1 and TRBJ2-1, with TRBD2 matching 13 bases. The CDR3 is 17 residues long. Per the germline V gene, CDR1 is DFQATT and CDR2 is SNEGSKA (reference sequence). The junction had 14 bases not matched to a gene; V was cut back by 5 bases and J by 7 bases. The CDR3 nucleotides are TGCAGTGCTCTAACTAGCGGGAGGGAGGGTCGGTGGAATGAGCAGTTCTTC. It is translated as CSALTSGREGRWNEQFF.

This clonotype has more than one count but fewer than ten. CDR3 sequence (DNA): TGTGCCAGCAGTTTCCCAGCTAGGGTCGCCTACGAGCAGTACTTC. This gives the protein CASSFPARVAYEQYF. This chain uses TRBV28 with TRBJ2-7; D gene unclear. Germline CDR1 and CDR2: MDHEN and SYDVKM. Trimming pared 3 bases from V and 2 bases from J, leaving 14 bases between. The CDR3 covers 15 residues.

This clonotype was found a few times. V and J are TRBV6-1 and TRBJ1-1; a weak D match, TRBD1 (6 bases). Looked up from germline, CDR1 is MNHNS and CDR2 is SASEGT. This CDR3 is 17 amino acids long. V was trimmed by 2 bases and J by 0 bases, leaving 16 bases between them. CDR3 bases: TGTGCCAGCAGTGAACCGGACAGCCGATTGATGAACACTGAAGCTTTCTTT. It encodes CASSEPDSRLMNTEAFF.

The CDR3 DNA follows: TGTGCCAGCTCACCTCGACTAGCGGGAGACGGTCCAGATACGCAGTATTTT. This encodes CASSPRLAGDGPDTQYF. The chain couples TRBV18 to TRBJ2-3; 12 nucleotides agree with TRBD2. This CDR3 contains 17 residues. Losses at the gene ends were 3 bases for V and 4 bases for J; bases not matched to a gene: 8. Germline V gene data show CDR1 as KGHSH and CDR2 as LQKENI.

This clonotype was counted only a few times. The rearrangement joins TRBV3-1 to TRBJ2-7; 12 nucleotides align to TRBD2. The CDR3 is 14 residues long. J gave up 6 bases and V 1 base, and 1 base lay outside the gene matches. CDR1 and CDR2 from the germline V gene are LGHDT and YNNKEL (reference sequence). The CDR3 sequence is CASSQGTSGTEQYF. In DNA, the CDR3 is TGTGCCAGCAGCCAAGGGACTAGCGGGACCGAGCAGTACTTC.

This clonotype was detected only a few times. This rearrangement joins TRBV2 to TRBJ2-2; no definite D call. Germline V CDR1 and CDR2: SNHLY, FYNNEI. The CDR3 has 13 residues. With 2 bases removed from V and 5 bases from J, the gap between germline ends came to 6 bases. CDR3 residues: CASSERATGELFF. Here the CDR3 DNA reads TGTGCCAGCAGTGAACGGGCGACCGGGGAGCTGTTTTTT.

There are a few counts of this clonotype. The CDR3 DNA follows: TGTGCCAGCAGTTTAGCGGTCGCTGCTAATCAGCCCCAGCATTTT. Translation gives CASSLAVAANQPQHF. The chain couples TRBV12-3 or TRBV12-4 to TRBJ1-5; D gene unclear. The CDR3 runs 15 residues. Trimming took off 0 bases at V and 4 bases at J, with 10 bases between the two ends.

The chain is built from TRBV7-2 and TRBJ2-3, with TRBD2 identical over 12 bases. This CDR3 has 17 amino acids. The V segment lost 3 bases and the J segment 3 bases; nucleotides outside the gene matches: 7. The germline V gene has CDR1 SGHTA and CDR2 FQGNSA. CDR3: CASSFTASGRATDTQYF. In DNA form, the CDR3 reads TGTGCCAGCAGCTTTACGGCTAGCGGGAGGGCTACAGATACGCAGTATTTT.

The CDR3 reads CSAGWGALSYEQYF. For the CDR3, the DNA is TGCAGTGCTGGGTGGGGGGCCCTCTCCTACGAGCAGTACTTC. The rearrangement uses TRBV20-1 and TRBJ2-7; tentatively, D is TRBD1 or TRBD2 (6 bases each). The CDR3 is made up of 14 amino acids. V lost 5 bases and J lost 0, with 14 bases in between. Germline CDR1 reads DFQATT; CDR2 reads SNEGSKA (reference sequence).

This clonotype was recorded at least ten times. V is TRBV5-1 and J is TRBJ1-1; TRBD1 is a possible D gene (5 bases). Trimming pared 5 bases from V and 1 base from J, leaving 15 bases between. This CDR3 spans 15 amino acids. Looked up from germline, CDR1 is SGHRS and CDR2 is YFSETQ. The CDR3 DNA reads as TGCGCCAGCAGATTCGGGGCAGAGAAGAACACTGAAGCTTTCTTT. It encodes CASRFGAEKNTEAFF.